This record looks at one T cell receptor (beta chain) sequence and its context. The antigen is undetermined. CDR3 size: 16 residues. V was pared by 0 bases and J by 3 bases, with 12 bases between. Germline V gives CDR1 MNHEY, CDR2 SMNVEV (reference sequence). These data come from a study of post-analysis software for immune sequencing data. Across the whole study: Some patients lacked subtype; others had relapsing-remitting, secondary progressive or progressive-relapsing disease. Study-wide findings and caveats: F-measure co-clustering was strong for batch-matched samples. In patients, TRBV5-6, TRBV5-1 and TRBV20-1 belonged to roughly five TRBV segments found more frequently than in controls. Multiple sclerosis patients had significantly lower normalized Chao1 diversity than controls.

Prepared TCR beta cDNA libraries contained unique molecular identifiers. Out of roughly 1 to 11 million T cells, a few hundred thousand cDNA molecules were generated. TCRdb passed the PCR reads through MiXCR, listing each CDR3 protein once. Among some 450,000 distinct CDR3 sequences listed, under 55% were seen once. The V and J genes are TRBV27 and TRBJ1-5; D gene ambiguous. The TCR comes from a girl between 5 and 17 years old with multiple sclerosis. Sequencing used blood. The CDR3: CASSLSWGRNNQPQHF. CDR3 coding DNA: TGTGCCAGCAGTTTATCGTGGGGTCGGAACAATCAGCCCCAGCATTTT.